This TCR beta chain appears in the sequencing data of a study of blood T cell repertoires in COVID-19. Overall study context: Researchers got acute and convalescent COVID-19 samples from the United States, Italy and Spain. T cells, B-cell-depleted T cells, or PBMCs supplied cDNA or gDNA.

V was pared by 0 bases and J by 1 base, with 7 bases between. The germline gives CDR1 SGHTS, CDR2 YDEGEE. The CDR3 has 14 residues. Original methodology: How many nucleated cells were present was estimated from reference gene primer amplification. The assay was immunoSEQ multiplex PCR, and TCRdb's table has in-frame clones only and misses some. V and J calls plus clone size are reproduced from that table; the DNA served to infer D and trimming. The repertoire holds tens of thousands of clones, 65% to 85% seen once, with approximately 6.2% in the top ten. This sequence was found in a man aged 55-75 years with active or convalescent COVID-19. Sequencing was performed on peripheral blood. The chain uses TRBV5-8 and TRBJ2-5; D perhaps matches TRBD2 (6 bases). CDR3 in amino acids: CASSLGSGQETQYF. CDR3 nucleotide sequence: TGTGCCAGCAGCTTGGGTAGCGGCCAAGAGACCCAGTACTTC.